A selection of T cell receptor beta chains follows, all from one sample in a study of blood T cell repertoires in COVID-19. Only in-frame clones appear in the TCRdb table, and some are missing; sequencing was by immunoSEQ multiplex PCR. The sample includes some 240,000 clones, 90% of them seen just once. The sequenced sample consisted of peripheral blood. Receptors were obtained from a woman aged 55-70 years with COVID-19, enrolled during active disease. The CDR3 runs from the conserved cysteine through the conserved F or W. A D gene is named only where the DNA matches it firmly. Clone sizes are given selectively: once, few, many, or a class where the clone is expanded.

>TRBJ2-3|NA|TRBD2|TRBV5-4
CASSRTSGGTDTQYF
TGTGCCAGCAGTCGGACTAGCGGGGGGACAGATACGCAGTATTTT
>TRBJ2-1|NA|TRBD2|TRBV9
CASSVLSGGFEFYEQFF
TGTGCCAGCAGCGTCCTTAGCGGGGGTTTCGAATTCTATGAGCAGTTCTTC
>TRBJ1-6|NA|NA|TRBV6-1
CASSEPTGNSPLHF
TGTGCCAGCAGTGAGCCGACAGGCAATTCACCCCTCCACTTT
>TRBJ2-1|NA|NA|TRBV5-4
CASSVGAGVRNNEQFF
TGTGCCAGCAGCGTGGGGGCGGGGGTAAGGAACAATGAGCAGTTCTTC
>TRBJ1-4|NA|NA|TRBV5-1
CASSLDPNGGNEKLFF
TGCGCCAGCAGCTTGGACCCAAACGGGGGAAATGAAAAACTGTTTTTT
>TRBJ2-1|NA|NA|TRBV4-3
CASSQGGAGPGSDNEQFF
TGCGCCAGCAGCCAAGGAGGGGCGGGACCCGGCTCTGACAATGAGCAGTTCTTC
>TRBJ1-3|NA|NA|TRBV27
CASSLSGHLRSSGNTIYF
TGTGCCAGCAGTTTATCGGGCCACCTTCGTTCCTCTGGAAACACCATATATTTT
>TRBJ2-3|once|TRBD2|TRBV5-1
CASSSLAGTYTDTQYF
TGCGCCAGCAGCTCACTAGCGGGGACCTACACAGATACGCAGTATTTT
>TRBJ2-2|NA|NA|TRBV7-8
CASSSIDRQERELFF
TGTGCCAGCAGCTCGATAGACAGACAGGAGCGGGAGCTGTTTTTT
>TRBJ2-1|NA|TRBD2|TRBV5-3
CARPAGTSIESSYNEQFF
TGTGCCAGGCCGGCCGGGACTAGCATCGAGAGCTCCTACAATGAGCAGTTCTTC
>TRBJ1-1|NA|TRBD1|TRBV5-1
CASSAGRGSGTEAFF
TGCGCCAGCAGCGCCGGCAGGGGGTCGGGAACTGAAGCTTTCTTT
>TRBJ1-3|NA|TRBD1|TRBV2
CASSEDRAVNTIYF
TGTGCCAGCAGTGAGGACAGGGCAGTAAACACCATATATTTT